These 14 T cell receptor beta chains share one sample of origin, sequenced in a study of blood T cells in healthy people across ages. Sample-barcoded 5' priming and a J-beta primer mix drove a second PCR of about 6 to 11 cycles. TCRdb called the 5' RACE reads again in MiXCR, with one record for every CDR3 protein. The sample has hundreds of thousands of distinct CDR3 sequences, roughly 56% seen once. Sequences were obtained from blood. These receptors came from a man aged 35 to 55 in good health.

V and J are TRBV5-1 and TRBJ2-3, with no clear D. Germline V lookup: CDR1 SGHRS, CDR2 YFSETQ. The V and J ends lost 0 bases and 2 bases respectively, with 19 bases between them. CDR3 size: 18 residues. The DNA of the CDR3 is TGCGCCAGCAGCTTGGGGTCTCTACGCCCACTCCACACAGATACGCAGTATTTT. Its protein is CASSLGSLRPLHTDTQYF. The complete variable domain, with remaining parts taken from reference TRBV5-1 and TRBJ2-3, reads KAGVTQTPRYLIKTRGQQVTLSCSPISGHRSVSWYQQTPGQGLQFLFEYFSETQRNKGNFPGRFSGRQFSNSRSEMNVSTLELGDSALYLCASSLGSLRPLHTDTQYFGPGTRLTVL.

CDR3 region: CASSAGDSAWETQYF. The CDR3 bases are TGTGCCAGCAGCGCCGGGGACTCAGCGTGGGAGACCCAGTACTTC. The chain uses TRBV9 and TRBJ2-5, with D possibly TRBD2 on 6 matching bases. The length of the CDR3 is 15 residues. Germline V gives CDR1 SGDLS, CDR2 YYNGEE. Trimming removed 3 bases from V and 5 bases from J, with 17 bases in between.

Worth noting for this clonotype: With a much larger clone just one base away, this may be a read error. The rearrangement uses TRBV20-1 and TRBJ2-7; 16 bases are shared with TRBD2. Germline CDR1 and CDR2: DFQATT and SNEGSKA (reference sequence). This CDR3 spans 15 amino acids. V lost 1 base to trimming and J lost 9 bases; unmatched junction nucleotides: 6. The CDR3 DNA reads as TGCAGTGCTAGAGTCGGGACTAGCGGGAGGGAGATGCAGTACTTC. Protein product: CSARVGTSGREMQYF.

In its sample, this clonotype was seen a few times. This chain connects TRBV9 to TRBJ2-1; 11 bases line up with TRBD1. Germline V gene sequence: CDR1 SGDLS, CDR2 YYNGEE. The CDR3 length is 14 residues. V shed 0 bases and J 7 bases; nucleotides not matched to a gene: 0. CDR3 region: CASSVGDRGNEQFF. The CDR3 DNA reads TGTGCCAGCAGCGTAGGGGACAGGGGGAATGAGCAGTTCTTC.

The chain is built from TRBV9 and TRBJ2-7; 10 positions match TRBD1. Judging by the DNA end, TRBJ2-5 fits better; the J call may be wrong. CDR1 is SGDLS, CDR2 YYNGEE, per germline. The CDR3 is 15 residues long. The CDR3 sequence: CASSESPGQGSTQYF. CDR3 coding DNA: TGTGCCAGCAGCGAAAGCCCGGGACAGGGGTCGACCCAGTACTTC.

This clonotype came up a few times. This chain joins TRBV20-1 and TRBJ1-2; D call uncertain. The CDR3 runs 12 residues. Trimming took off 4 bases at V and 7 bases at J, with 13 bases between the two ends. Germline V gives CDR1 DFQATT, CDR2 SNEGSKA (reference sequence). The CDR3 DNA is TGCAGTGCTACCAGCAGGTCGGGTGGCTACACCTTC. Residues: CSATSRSGGYTF.

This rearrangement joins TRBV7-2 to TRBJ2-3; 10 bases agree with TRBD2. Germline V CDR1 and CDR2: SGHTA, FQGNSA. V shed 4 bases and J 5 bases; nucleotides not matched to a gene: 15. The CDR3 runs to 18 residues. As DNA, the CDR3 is TGTGCCAGCAGCTCGCGCGCTAGCGGGAGTATTGTCATAGATACGCAGTATTTT. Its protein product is CASSSRASGSIVIDTQYF.

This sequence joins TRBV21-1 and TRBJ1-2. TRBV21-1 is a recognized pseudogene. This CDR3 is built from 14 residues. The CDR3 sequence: CASFSRVSRPGYTF. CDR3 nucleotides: TGTGCCAGTTTTTCCCGGGTCTCGAGGCCTGGCTACACCTTC.

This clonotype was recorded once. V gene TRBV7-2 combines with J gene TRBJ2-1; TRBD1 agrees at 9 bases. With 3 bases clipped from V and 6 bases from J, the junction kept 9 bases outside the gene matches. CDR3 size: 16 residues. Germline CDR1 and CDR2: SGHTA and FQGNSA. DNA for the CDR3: TGTGCCAGCAGCTTTAGCGGACAGGGGAGTTTCAATGAGCAGTTCTTC. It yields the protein CASSFSGQGSFNEQFF.

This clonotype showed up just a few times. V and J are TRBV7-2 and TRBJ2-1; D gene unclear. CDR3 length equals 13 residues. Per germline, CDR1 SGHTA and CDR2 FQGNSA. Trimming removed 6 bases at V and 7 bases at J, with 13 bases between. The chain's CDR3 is CASRETSLNEQFF. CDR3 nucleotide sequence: TGTGCCAGCAGGGAGACGTCCCTTAATGAGCAGTTCTTC.

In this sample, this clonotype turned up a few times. The CDR3 DNA follows: TGCAGCGTCTTAGACAGGGGATATCGAGGGGCCTATGGCTACACCTTC. This translates into CSVLDRGYRGAYGYTF. This chain uses TRBV29-1 with TRBJ1-2; 8 nucleotides agree with TRBD1. The CDR3 covers 16 residues. Germline CDR1 is SQVTM and CDR2 is ANQGSEA. V dropped 6 bases and J dropped 4; count of bases not matched to a gene: 16.

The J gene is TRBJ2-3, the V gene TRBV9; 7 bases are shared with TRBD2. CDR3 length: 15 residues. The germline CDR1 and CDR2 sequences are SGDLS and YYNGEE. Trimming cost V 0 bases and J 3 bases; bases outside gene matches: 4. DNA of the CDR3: TGTGCCAGCAGCGTAGCGGCGGGGGAGACAGATACGCAGTATTTT. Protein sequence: CASSVAAGETDTQYF.

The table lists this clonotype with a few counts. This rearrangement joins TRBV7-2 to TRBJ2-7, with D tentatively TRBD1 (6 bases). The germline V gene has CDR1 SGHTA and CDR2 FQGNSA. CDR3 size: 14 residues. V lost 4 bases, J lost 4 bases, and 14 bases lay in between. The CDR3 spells CASSSLGTIYEQYF. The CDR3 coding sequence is TGTGCCAGCAGCTCCCTCGGGACAATTTACGAGCAGTACTTC. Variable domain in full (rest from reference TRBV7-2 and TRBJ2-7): GAGVSQSPSNKVTEKGKDVELRCDPISGHTALYWYRQSLGQGLEFLIYFQGNSAPDKSGLPSDRFSAERTGGSVSTLTIQRTQQEDSAVYLCASSSLGTIYEQYFGPGTRLTVT.

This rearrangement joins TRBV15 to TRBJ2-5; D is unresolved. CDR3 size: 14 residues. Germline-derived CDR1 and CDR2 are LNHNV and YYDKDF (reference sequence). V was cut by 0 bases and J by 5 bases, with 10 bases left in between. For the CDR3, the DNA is TGTGCCACCAGCAGAGATTCCCCTTGGGAGACCCAGTACTTC. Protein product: CATSRDSPWETQYF.